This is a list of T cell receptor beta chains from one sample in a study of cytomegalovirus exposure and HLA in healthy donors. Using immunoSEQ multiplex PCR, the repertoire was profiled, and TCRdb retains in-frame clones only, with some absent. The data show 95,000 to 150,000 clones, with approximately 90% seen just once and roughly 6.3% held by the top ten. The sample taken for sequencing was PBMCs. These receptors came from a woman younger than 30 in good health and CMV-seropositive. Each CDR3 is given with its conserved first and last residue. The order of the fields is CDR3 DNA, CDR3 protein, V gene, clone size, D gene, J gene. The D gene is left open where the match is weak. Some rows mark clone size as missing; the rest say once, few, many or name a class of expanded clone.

TGCGCCAGCAGCTTGGAGATTCGTGGGGCCACTGAAGCTTTCTTT CASSLEIRGATEAFF TRBV5-1 - - TRBJ1-1
TGCGCCAGCAGCCAACATCAAACAGGGGAAGGGATTCGGGATACGCAGTATTTT CASSQHQTGEGIRDTQYF TRBV4-1 - TRBD1 TRBJ2-3
TGTGCCTGGAGTCCGAATTGGACAGGGGGCAACTATGGCTACACCTTC CAWSPNWTGGNYGYTF TRBV30 - TRBD1 TRBJ1-2
TGTGCCAGCAGCCAACGGCTAGCGGGTCCCTCCTACAATGAGCAGTTCTTC CASSQRLAGPSYNEQFF TRBV14 - TRBD2 TRBJ2-1
TGTGCCAGCAGCCCATGGGACAGGGGGCATCGGGGCGGGGAGCTGTTTTTT CASSPWDRGHRGGELFF TRBV5-6 - TRBD1 TRBJ2-2
TGTGCCAGCAGTCCGATAGGGACTTCTCGCTATGGCTACACCTTC CASSPIGTSRYGYTF TRBV28 - - TRBJ1-2
TGCGCCAGCAGCCAGCGACCTCGACAGGGATGGGGCACAGATACGCAGTATTTT CASSQRPRQGWGTDTQYF TRBV4-1 - TRBD1 TRBJ2-3
TGCGCCAGCAGCCAAGGCGGCACCTCAGCCAAAAACATTCAGTACTTC CASSQGGTSAKNIQYF TRBV4-1 - - TRBJ2-4
TGTGCCAGCAGTGATGAGGGGGCGCGGGTCACTGAAGCTTTCTTT CASSDEGARVTEAFF TRBV25-1 - TRBD1 TRBJ1-1
TGTGCCAGCAGTTTGGGGACTAGCGGGAGTCAGCAGTTCTTC CASSLGTSGSQQFF TRBV27 once TRBD2 TRBJ2-1
TGCGCCAGCACCCAAGACAGCCGCAGAGATACGCAGTATTTT CASTQDSRRDTQYF TRBV5-1 - - TRBJ2-3
TGTGCCAGCAGCTGGGGGACAGGACTGTCCTCCTACGAGCAGTACTTC CASSWGTGLSSYEQYF TRBV5-8 - TRBD1 TRBJ2-7
TGTGCCAGCAGCTTAGATGGAGGCTCTGGAAACACCATATATTTT CASSLDGGSGNTIYF TRBV11-3 - - TRBJ1-3
TGTGCCACCAGCAGAGAGTACAACGGGGACTACGAGCAGTACTTC CATSREYNGDYEQYF TRBV15 - - TRBJ2-7
TGTGCCAGCAGTGCGGGGGGTACCCACTCCTACGAGCAGTACTTC CASSAGGTHSYEQYF TRBV2 - TRBD2 TRBJ2-7
TGTGCCAGCAGTTACACAACGTACAATGAGCAGTTCTTC CASSYTTYNEQFF TRBV6-6 - - TRBJ2-1
TGCGCCAGCAGCACGACAGGAACCTATGGCTACACCTTC CASSTTGTYGYTF TRBV4-1 once - TRBJ1-2
TGTGCCAGCAGTAATCGGGCTAGCGGTCCGCAAGAGACCCAGTACTTC CASSNRASGPQETQYF TRBV27 - TRBD2 TRBJ2-5
TGTGCCAGCAGTAGACAGGGGGCTGGCAATCAGCCCCAGCATTTT CASSRQGAGNQPQHF TRBV27 once TRBD1 TRBJ1-5
TGCAGCGCCAGGTCTCGACGGGAGAACACTGAAGCTTTCTTT CSARSRRENTEAFF TRBV29-1 - - TRBJ1-1
TGTGCCAGCAGTGGATCAGGGACAGGGAGTGAAAAACTGTTTTTT CASSGSGTGSEKLFF TRBV6-1 - TRBD1 TRBJ1-4
TGTGCCAGCAGCTACAGGGGGGATGAGAGTGAAGCTTTCTTT CASSYRGDESEAFF TRBV5-6 - TRBD1 TRBJ1-1
TGTGCCAGCAGGAGCACCTACAATGAGCAGTTCTTC CASRSTYNEQFF TRBV11-2 - - TRBJ2-1
TGCGCCAGCAGCTTGTCCCTAGCGGGAGGTTCTTCCTACAATGAGCAGTTCTTC CASSLSLAGGSSYNEQFF TRBV5-1 - TRBD2 TRBJ2-1
TGTGCCAGCATGGGGCTGGGACAGGGCACCGGGGAGCTGTTTTTT CASMGLGQGTGELFF TRBV27 - TRBD1 TRBJ2-2
TGTGCCAGCAGTCCGTACCAACCGGGACTAGCGGGGAATGGTGAGACCCAGTACTTC CASSPYQPGLAGNGETQYF TRBV28 - TRBD2 TRBJ2-5
TGTGCCAGCAGCTTAGGGCTAGCGGGAGTCGGGGAGCTGTTTTTT CASSLGLAGVGELFF TRBV7-9 - TRBD2 TRBJ2-2
TGTGCCACCAGCAGGGGCGATGAGGGAAGTTGGGAGCAGTTCTTC CATSRGDEGSWEQFF TRBV15 - - TRBJ2-1
TGTGCCAGCAGCCAGGGAGAGACTGGGGTAAAGACCGGGGAGCTGTTTTTT CASSQGETGVKTGELFF TRBV4-2 - - TRBJ2-2
TGTGCCAGCAGCGTAGGTAGGGGTACGGTAGAGACCCAGTACTTC CASSVGRGTVETQYF TRBV9 - - TRBJ2-5
TGCGCCAGCAGCTTACGTGGGACAGATGATAACTATGGCTACACCTTC CASSLRGTDDNYGYTF TRBV5-1 - TRBD1 TRBJ1-2
TGTGCCAGCAGCACACAGGGGAACACTGAAGCTTTCTTT CASSTQGNTEAFF TRBV7-6 - - TRBJ1-1
TGTGCCAGCAGCCCCTCCCCGCTAGCGGGGGGGCTTGGGAATGAGCAGTTCTTC CASSPSPLAGGLGNEQFF TRBV7-3 - TRBD2 TRBJ2-1
TGTGCCAGCAGCTTCCCGGGACTTCAGCAGCCCCAGCATTTT CASSFPGLQQPQHF TRBV11-2 - - TRBJ1-5
TGTGCCAGCAGCCGTATCGGGGGGAGAGTGGCGGGCTTGGATACGCAGTATTTT CASSRIGGRVAGLDTQYF TRBV27 - TRBD2 TRBJ2-3
TGTGCCAGCAGTGGACAGGCGAACACTGAAGCTTTCTTT CASSGQANTEAFF TRBV6-6 - TRBD1 TRBJ1-1
TGTGCCAGCTCACCCCTGTCCCCGACATTCCCTGGCACTGAAGCTTTCTTT CASSPLSPTFPGTEAFF TRBV18 - - TRBJ1-1